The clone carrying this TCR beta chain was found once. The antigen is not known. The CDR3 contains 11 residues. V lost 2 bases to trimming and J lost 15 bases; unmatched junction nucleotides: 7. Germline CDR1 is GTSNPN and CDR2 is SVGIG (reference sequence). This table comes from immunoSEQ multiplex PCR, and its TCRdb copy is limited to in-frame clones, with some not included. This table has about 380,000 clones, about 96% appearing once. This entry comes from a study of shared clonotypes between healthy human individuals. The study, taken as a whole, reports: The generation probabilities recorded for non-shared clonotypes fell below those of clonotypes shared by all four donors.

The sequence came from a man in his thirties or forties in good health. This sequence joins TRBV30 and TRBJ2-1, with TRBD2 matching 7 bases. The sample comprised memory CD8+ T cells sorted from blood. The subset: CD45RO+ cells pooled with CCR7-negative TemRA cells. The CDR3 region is CAWSPGTNTFF. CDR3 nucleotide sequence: TGTGCCTGGAGTCCCGGGACTAATACGTTCTTC.